Shown below are 32 T cell receptor beta chains from a single sample sequenced in a study of shared clonotypes between healthy human individuals. Sequencing was performed with immunoSEQ multiplex PCR; in TCRdb, only in-frame clones are kept and a portion is missing. The sample gives about 1,800,000 clones, approximately 94% of which show up once; 1.2% is in the top ten. Positively selected for CCR7, the CD45RO-negative cells used as naive CD8 cells excluded terminally differentiated effector memory CD45RA+ cells. Sample: naive CD8+ T cells sorted from blood. These receptors all come from a man younger than 35 in good health.

In regard to this clone: Other nucleotide sequences in the sample specify the same CDR3. J is TRBJ2-7 and V is TRBV5-6, with 8 nucleotides matching TRBD2. V shed 4 bases and J 1 base; nucleotides not matched to a gene: 4. This CDR3 has 14 amino acids. The V gene's germline CDR1 is SGHDT and CDR2 YYEEEE. CDR3: CASSLSGTSYEQYF. CDR3 sequence (DNA): TGTGCCAGCAGCCTTAGCGGGACATCCTACGAGCAGTACTTC. Variable domain in full (rest from reference TRBV5-6 and TRBJ2-7): DAGVTQSPTHLIKTRGQQVTLRCSPKSGHDTVSWYQQALGQGPQFIFQYYEEEERQRGNFPDRFSGHQFPNYSSELNVNALLLGDSALYLCASSLSGTSYEQYFGPGTRLTVT.

The chain recombines TRBV13 with TRBJ2-1, with D unresolved. Germline values: CDR1 PRHDT, CDR2 FYEKMQ (reference sequence). This CDR3 is 14 amino acids long. Trimming left V 4 bases short and J 5 bases short, with 12 bases between. The CDR3 reads CASSSLRLHNEQFF. In DNA, the CDR3 is TGTGCCAGCAGCTCATTAAGGTTGCACAATGAGCAGTTCTTC.

The CDR3 protein is CASSPGLAGEIRYEQYF. In DNA, the CDR3 is TGTGCCAGCAGCCCGGGACTAGCGGGAGAGATCCGGTACGAGCAGTACTTC. The chain couples TRBV5-6 to TRBJ2-7; 14 bases agree with TRBD2. The CDR3 covers 17 residues. The germline V gene has CDR1 SGHDT and CDR2 YYEEEE. The trim removed 4 bases at V and 4 bases at J, leaving 10 bases unmatched.

The rearrangement uses TRBV5-4 and TRBJ2-7; no clear D. CDR1 SGHNT and CDR2 YYREEE come from the germline V gene (reference sequence). The CDR3 runs 17 residues. The V end was cut by 0 bases, the J end by 2 bases, with 18 bases between. The CDR3 DNA reads as TGTGCCAGCAGCTTGGAACCCGGCGCCGAGATCCCCTACGAGCAGTACTTC. It yields the protein CASSLEPGAEIPYEQYF.

The rearrangement uses TRBV10-3 and TRBJ1-5; 10 bases align to TRBD1. Germline V gene sequence: CDR1 ENHRY, CDR2 SYGVKD. The CDR3 covers 14 residues. V lost 4 bases and J lost 5; bases outside the gene matches: 2. The CDR3 loop reads CAISGGTGDQPQHF. The CDR3 nucleotides are TGTGCCATCAGTGGGGGGACAGGGGATCAGCCCCAGCATTTT.

The chain combines TRBV25-1 with TRBJ1-1; D unresolved. V gave up 7 bases and J gave up 1 base, with 13 bases separating them. This CDR3 has 14 amino acids. Germline V gene sequence: CDR1 MGHDK, CDR2 SYGVNS. The CDR3 DNA reads as TGTGCCAGCATCGGTCCAACAGCGAACACTGAAGCTTTCTTT. This sequence encodes CASIGPTANTEAFF.

This sequence joins TRBV14 and TRBJ1-2; D gene unclear. The CDR3 contains 16 residues. Trimming cost V 0 bases and J 6 bases, with 17 bases left between them. CDR1 is SGHDN, CDR2 FVKESK, per germline. The CDR3 sequence is CASSQDLGSGDNGYTF. The CDR3 region has the DNA TGTGCCAGCAGCCAAGATTTGGGCAGCGGGGATAATGGCTACACCTTC.

This chain uses TRBV2 with TRBJ1-1; 8 bases line up with TRBD1. J was trimmed by 1 base and V by 7 bases; bases with no gene match: 11. CDR3 length: 16 amino acids. The germline gives CDR1 SNHLY, CDR2 FYNNEI. CDR3 nucleotides: TGTGCCAGCATCACGGACAGGGAGGGCTCGAACACTGAAGCTTTCTTT. Its protein product is CASITDREGSNTEAFF.

The rearrangement links TRBV7-8 to TRBJ2-7; D may be TRBD2 (6 bases). Germline V gene sequence: CDR1 SGHVS, CDR2 FQNEAQ. CDR3 size: 15 residues. The V end was cut by 2 bases, the J end by 4 bases, with 15 bases between. CDR3: CASSLPNRESYEQYF. The CDR3 region has the DNA TGTGCCAGCAGCTTACCAAACCGGGAGTCGTACGAGCAGTACTTC.

This clone was counted once. This rearrangement joins TRBV2 to TRBJ2-7, with 11 nucleotides matching TRBD2. Germline V gene lookup returns CDR1 SNHLY and CDR2 FYNNEI. This CDR3 has 15 amino acids. Losses at the gene ends were 6 bases for V and 6 bases for J; bases not matched to a gene: 10. The CDR3 DNA is TGTGCCAGCAGGGCGACTAGCGGGAAAGAAGGCGAGCAGTACTTC. It codes for CASRATSGKEGEQYF.

J is TRBJ1-1 and V is TRBV6-5; tentatively, D is TRBD1 (6 bases). Trimming stripped 0 bases from V and 0 bases from J, with 11 bases between. The germline V gene has CDR1 MNHEY and CDR2 SVGAGI. The CDR3 loop spans 16 amino acids. The CDR3 here is CASSYSRDTMNTEAFF. CDR3 sequence (DNA): TGTGCCAGCAGTTACTCAAGGGACACCATGAACACTGAAGCTTTCTTT.

As to this clone: The sample contains more than one DNA sequence encoding this CDR3. This chain links TRBV6-5 with TRBJ2-2, with D tentatively TRBD1 (5 bases). The V gene lost 2 bases and the J gene lost 6 bases, with 7 bases spanning the gap. Germline CDR1 is MNHEY and CDR2 is SVGAGI. CDR3 size: 13 residues. CDR3 coding DNA: TGTGCCAGCAGTTACGTAGGGGCCGGGGAGCTGTTTTTT. This encodes CASSYVGAGELFF.

This chain connects TRBV6-6 to TRBJ2-1; 8 bases match TRBD2. The CDR3 has 16 residues. Germline V CDR1 and CDR2: MNHNY, SVGAGI (reference sequence). Trimming took 6 bases from V and 4 from J; bases not matched to a gene: 11. The DNA of the CDR3 is TGTGCCAGCAGCCGCGGGGGGTCCCCTTTTTACAATGAGCAGTTCTTC. Translation: CASSRGGSPFYNEQFF.

Of note for this clone: Other DNA sequences from this sample encode an identical CDR3 as well. This chain connects TRBV2 to TRBJ2-3; D is unresolved. Trimming removed 4 bases at V and 6 bases at J, with 2 bases between. Germline V gene lookup returns CDR1 SNHLY and CDR2 FYNNEI. CDR3 size: 10 residues. The CDR3 nucleotides read TGTGCCAGCAGTGGGGATACGCAGTATTTT. It codes for CASSGDTQYF.

The rearrangement joins TRBV6-6 to TRBJ1-2, with a possible D match to TRBD1 (5 bases). Per germline, CDR1 MNHNY and CDR2 SVGAGI (reference sequence). The CDR3 length is 14 residues. V lost 6 bases and J lost 4, with 15 bases in between. CDR3 sequence reads: CASSPLSGFYGYTF. The CDR3 region has the DNA TGTGCCAGCAGCCCACTCTCAGGGTTCTATGGCTACACCTTC.

The chain employs TRBV16 and TRBJ2-7; 16 nucleotides line up with TRBD2. Per the germline V gene, CDR1 is KGHSY and CDR2 is FQNENV. There are 17 residues in the CDR3. V lost 4 bases and J lost 5; bases outside the gene matches: 8. CDR3 in amino acids: CASSPMGLAGGLHEQYF. The CDR3 nucleotides are TGTGCCAGCAGCCCGATGGGACTAGCGGGAGGGCTCCACGAGCAGTACTTC.

The J gene is TRBJ2-7, the V gene TRBV18, with 7 bases aligning to TRBD1. The trim removed 6 bases at V and 3 bases at J, leaving 8 bases unmatched. CDR3 length: 14 amino acids. Looked up from germline, CDR1 is KGHSH and CDR2 is LQKENI. The CDR3 loop reads CASSPSGQVYEQYF. As DNA, the CDR3 is TGTGCCAGCTCCCCCTCCGGACAGGTCTACGAGCAGTACTTC.

The chain joins TRBV4-2 to TRBJ2-2; D remains unclear. V lost 3 bases and J 4 bases, leaving 3 bases between the germline ends. This CDR3 has 12 residues. Germline values: CDR1 LGHNA, CDR2 YNFKEQ. CDR3 nucleotides: TGTGCCAGCAGCCACACCACCGGGGAGCTGTTTTTT. This translates into CASSHTTGELFF.

The chain combines TRBV25-1 with TRBJ1-1; D ambiguous. Trimming pared 4 bases from V and 2 bases from J, leaving 11 bases between. This CDR3 is built from 14 residues. CDR1 and CDR2 (germline): MGHDK, SYGVNS. The CDR3 loop reads CASSGAEGNTEAFF. In DNA form, the CDR3 reads TGTGCCAGCAGTGGAGCCGAGGGCAACACTGAAGCTTTCTTT. Combining the CDR3 with reference TRBV25-1 and TRBJ1-1 gives the whole variable domain EADIYQTPRYLVIGTGKKITLECSQTMGHDKMYWYQQDPGMELHLIHYSYGVNSTEKGDLSSESTVSRIRTEHFPLTLESARPSHTSQYLCASSGAEGNTEAFFGQGTRLTVV.

The chain employs TRBV27 and TRBJ2-7; D is possibly TRBD1 (6 bases). Trimming stripped 6 bases from V and 4 bases from J, with 22 bases between. This CDR3 has 16 residues. Germline loops: CDR1 MNHEY, CDR2 SMNVEV (reference sequence). The chain's CDR3 is CASSSTAGDLPYEQYF. CDR3 bases: TGTGCCAGCAGCTCCACCGCAGGGGACCTCCCATACGAGCAGTACTTC.

This rearrangement joins TRBV27 to TRBJ2-5; D gene ambiguous. Trimming removed 8 bases from V and 2 bases from J, with 27 bases in between. The CDR3 has 18 residues. The germline V gene has CDR1 MNHEY and CDR2 SMNVEV (reference sequence). As DNA, the CDR3 is TGTGCCAGCGGTCCCCTCAAAGTCGACGGGTTCCTTCAAGAGACCCAGTACTTC. Translating it yields CASGPLKVDGFLQETQYF.

This chain uses TRBV30 with TRBJ2-5; TRBD1 aligns across 12 bases. V dropped 2 bases and J dropped 3; count of bases not matched to a gene: 4. CDR3 length: 15 amino acids. Germline lookup yields CDR1 GTSNPN and CDR2 SVGIG (reference sequence). Written as DNA, the CDR3 is TGTGCCTGGAGTCAGGGACAGGGGGCGAAAGAGACCCAGTACTTC. Translating it yields CAWSQGQGAKETQYF.

The chain employs TRBV5-4 and TRBJ1-2, with D unresolved. The CDR3 totals 16 residues. Germline lookup yields CDR1 SGHNT and CDR2 YYREEE (reference sequence). V lost 0 bases and J 6 bases, leaving 18 bases between the germline ends. This CDR3 is CASSLANKGTYHGYTF. CDR3 in DNA: TGTGCCAGCAGCTTGGCCAATAAGGGCACCTACCATGGCTACACCTTC.

A word on this clone: The identical CDR3 is also encoded by other nucleotide sequences in the sample. The chain's CDR3 is CASSPGYQPQHF. In DNA, the CDR3 is TGTGCCAGTAGTCCAGGGTATCAGCCCCAGCATTTT. V and J are TRBV19 and TRBJ1-5, with D possibly TRBD1 on 5 matching bases. In germline, CDR1 is LNHDA, CDR2 SQIVND (reference sequence). The CDR3 length is 12 residues. Between the trimmed V and J ends, which lost 5 bases and 5 bases, there was a span of 7 bases.

In the case of this clone: This CDR3 is also generated by other DNA sequences in the sample. The chain carries TRBV7-2 and TRBJ2-7; 10 nucleotides agree with TRBD2. Germline-derived CDR1 and CDR2 are SGHTA and FQGNSA. This CDR3 comprises 14 residues. After removal of 3 bases from V and 4 bases from J, the junction contained 3 bases not matched to a gene. The chain's CDR3 is CASSFSSGSYEQYF. CDR3 nucleotide sequence: TGTGCCAGCAGCTTTTCTAGCGGGAGTTACGAGCAGTACTTC.

This clone occurred once. The chain joins TRBV5-1 to TRBJ2-3, with 9 bases aligning to TRBD1. The germline V gene encodes CDR1 SGHRS and CDR2 YFSETQ. Trimming at V came to 4 bases and at J to 6 bases, leaving 3 bases not matched to a gene. CDR3 length: 13 residues. The CDR3 region is CASSLTGGDTQYF. DNA for the CDR3: TGCGCCAGCAGCCTGACAGGGGGGGATACGCAGTATTTT. Variable domain in full (rest from reference TRBV5-1 and TRBJ2-3): KAGVTQTPRYLIKTRGQQVTLSCSPISGHRSVSWYQQTPGQGLQFLFEYFSETQRNKGNFPGRFSGRQFSNSRSEMNVSTLELGDSALYLCASSLTGGDTQYFGPGTRLTVL.

This rearrangement joins TRBV9 to TRBJ2-7; no clear D. The CDR3 runs to 13 residues. Deletions cut 4 bases from V and 0 bases from J, with 8 bases between. CDR1 SGDLS and CDR2 YYNGEE come from the germline V gene. DNA of the CDR3: TGTGCCAGCAGCCTGAGCACCTCCTACGAGCAGTACTTC. It is translated as CASSLSTSYEQYF.

V usage is TRBV11-2 and J usage is TRBJ1-6; the D is unclear. CDR1 is SGHAT and CDR2 is FQNNGV in the germline V gene. The V end lost 10 bases, the J end lost 7 bases, and 14 bases lay between the germline ends. The length of the CDR3 is 13 residues. The CDR3 loop is CATDEVGNSPLHF. The DNA for the CDR3 is TGTGCCACCGACGAGGTCGGGAATTCACCCCTCCACTTT.

V is TRBV7-9 and J is TRBJ1-2; the D is unclear. Germline CDR1 SEHNR, CDR2 FQNEAQ (reference sequence). Trimming shortened V by 1 base and J by 2 bases, and 11 bases separated the two germline ends. The length of the CDR3 is 15 residues. CDR3 region: CASSLDGSFNYGYTF. DNA for the CDR3: TGTGCCAGCAGCTTAGACGGGAGCTTCAACTATGGCTACACCTTC.

The chain joins TRBV12-5 to TRBJ2-7; no definite D call. V lost 2 bases and J 3 bases, leaving 11 bases between the germline ends. CDR3 length: 14 residues. CDR1 LGHNT and CDR2 FRNRAP come from the germline V gene. CDR3 in DNA: TGTGCTAGTGGTTTGTTGGGGTCCGGCTACGAGCAGTACTTC. Translated, it gives CASGLLGSGYEQYF.

Turning to this clone: The identical CDR3 is also encoded by other nucleotide sequences in the sample. This chain links TRBV27 with TRBJ2-1; no clear D gene. Germline CDR1 and CDR2: MNHEY and SMNVEV (reference sequence). With 4 bases removed from V and 7 bases from J, the gap between germline ends came to 11 bases. This CDR3 has 13 residues. The CDR3 coding sequence is TGTGCCAGCAGTTCTGGACCGTATAATGAGCAGTTCTTC. Translation: CASSSGPYNEQFF.

CDR3 sequence: CASSPIDGAISSYNEQFF. The CDR3 coding sequence is TGCGCCAGCAGCCCCATTGACGGGGCCATCAGCTCCTACAATGAGCAGTTCTTC. The V call is TRBV5-1, the J call TRBJ2-1; the D call may be TRBD1 or TRBD2 (5 bases each). The V and J ends lost 4 bases and 0 bases respectively, with 20 bases between them. Germline V CDR1 and CDR2: SGHRS, YFSETQ. CDR3 length: 18 residues.